The 25 T cell receptor beta chains below all came from one sample that was sequenced in a study of cytomegalovirus exposure and HLA in healthy donors. The PCR contained 60 Vbeta and 13 Jbeta primers. This table comes from immunoSEQ multiplex PCR, and its TCRdb copy is limited to in-frame clones, with some not included. Seen here are more than 95,000 clones, roughly 74% observed once, and the top ten hold roughly 3%. The sequencing input was PBMCs. The origin of the receptors is a female donor in good health and CMV-seropositive.

This clone was seen once. The chain is built from TRBV7-2 and TRBJ2-7; D is ambiguous. This CDR3 region has 12 residues. The V gene's germline CDR1 is SGHTA and CDR2 FQGNSA. V was cut by 1 base and J by 6 bases, with 7 bases left in between. CDR3 amino acids: CASSLVSSEQYF. The CDR3, as DNA: TGTGCCAGCAGCTTAGTGAGTTCCGAGCAGTACTTC.

J is TRBJ1-2 and V is TRBV6-5; the D gene is possibly TRBD1 (6 bases). This CDR3 is built from 15 residues. CDR1 is MNHEY and CDR2 is SVGAGI in the germline V gene. Trimming removed 6 bases at V and 3 bases at J, with 17 bases between. The CDR3 region is CASSPHRADHYGYTF. The CDR3 DNA is TGTGCCAGCAGCCCCCACAGGGCCGACCACTATGGCTACACCTTC.

The J gene is TRBJ2-5, the V gene TRBV19; no firm D call. The germline CDR1 and CDR2 sequences are LNHDA and SQIVND (reference sequence). V was clipped by 4 bases and J by 1 base, with 7 bases between them. There are 13 residues in the CDR3. The CDR3 spells CASSRALQETQYF. DNA for the CDR3: TGTGCCAGTAGTAGGGCCCTCCAAGAGACCCAGTACTTC.

This clone was counted a single time. This sequence joins TRBV19 and TRBJ2-7; no firm D call. The V gene's germline CDR1 is LNHDA and CDR2 SQIVND (reference sequence). Trimming pared 5 bases from V and 5 bases from J, leaving 16 bases between. This CDR3 is built from 14 residues. The CDR3 here is CASSASLKSHEQYF. In DNA form, the CDR3 reads TGTGCCAGTAGTGCGAGTCTCAAGAGCCACGAGCAGTACTTC.

This chain uses TRBV5-4 with TRBJ2-3, with D perhaps matching TRBD2 (6 bases). V lost 0 bases and J 2 bases, leaving 10 bases between the germline ends. The germline V gene has CDR1 SGHNT and CDR2 YYREEE (reference sequence). The CDR3 length is 15 residues. The DNA of the CDR3 is TGTGCCAGCAGCTTGGCCACTAGCCTCACAGATACGCAGTATTTT. This codes for CASSLATSLTDTQYF. Full variable domain (outside the CDR3, taken from reference TRBV5-4 and TRBJ2-3): ETGVTQSPTHLIKTRGQQVTLRCSSQSGHNTVSWYQQALGQGPQFIFQYYREEENGRGNFPPRFSGLQFPNYSSELNVNALELDDSALYLCASSLATSLTDTQYFGPGTRLTVL.

The chain couples TRBV25-1 to TRBJ2-1; 9 bases agree with TRBD2. Per germline, CDR1 MGHDK and CDR2 SYGVNS. The CDR3 length is 18 residues. The ends lost 0 bases at V and 5 bases at J; junction bases unmatched: 11. CDR3 region: CASSEYTGGIAGDNEQFF. The CDR3 DNA follows: TGTGCCAGCAGTGAATATACGGGGGGCATAGCGGGGGACAATGAGCAGTTCTTC.

This clone showed up just once. The gene calls are TRBV5-8 and TRBJ2-1, with 10 positions matching TRBD1. CDR3 length: 16 residues. CDR1 is SGHTS, CDR2 YDEGEE, per germline. Trimming at V came to 0 bases and at J to 6 bases, leaving 6 bases not matched to a gene. The CDR3 DNA reads TGTGCCAGCAGCTTGGGGGACAGGGGAGAGGGCAATGAGCAGTTCTTC. This encodes CASSLGDRGEGNEQFF.

This rearrangement joins TRBV5-4 to TRBJ1-2, with 11 nucleotides matching TRBD1. This CDR3 contains 15 residues. After removal of 3 bases from V and 2 bases from J, the junction contained 3 bases not matched to a gene. The germline V gene encodes CDR1 SGHNT and CDR2 YYREEE (reference sequence). The CDR3 nucleotides are TGTGCCAGCAGCTCTCGGGACAGGGGGAACTATGGCTACACCTTC. It encodes CASSSRDRGNYGYTF. Full variable domain (missing parts from reference TRBV5-4 and TRBJ1-2): ETGVTQSPTHLIKTRGQQVTLRCSSQSGHNTVSWYQQALGQGPQFIFQYYREEENGRGNFPPRFSGLQFPNYSSELNVNALELDDSALYLCASSSRDRGNYGYTFGSGTRLTVV.

The chain uses TRBV28 and TRBJ1-1, with 8 bases fitting TRBD1. Trimming took 4 bases from V and 1 from J; bases not matched to a gene: 5. The CDR3 totals 15 residues. The V gene's germline CDR1 is MDHEN and CDR2 SYDVKM. The DNA for the CDR3 is TGTGCCAGCAGTTGGGGGGACAGGAGGAACACTGAAGCTTTCTTT. Its protein product is CASSWGDRRNTEAFF.

The chain joins TRBV4-2 to TRBJ1-2, with D maybe TRBD1 (5 bases). The CDR3 runs 18 residues. Germline V gives CDR1 LGHNA, CDR2 YNFKEQ. V was pared by 0 bases and J by 8 bases, with 25 bases between. In DNA, the CDR3 is TGTGCCAGCAGCCAAGAAGGGTGGGGCGGGGAGGCCCGGGGGGGCTACACCTTC. Protein sequence: CASSQEGWGGEARGGYTF.

V is TRBV29-1 and J is TRBJ1-2; 7 nucleotides match TRBD1. In germline, CDR1 is SQVTM, CDR2 ANQGSEA. V lost 3 bases, J lost 5 bases, and 9 bases stayed unmatched. This CDR3 has 14 residues. The chain's CDR3 is CSVDIGGAGYGYTF. The CDR3 coding sequence is TGCAGCGTTGATATAGGGGGCGCGGGGTATGGCTACACCTTC.

The chain links TRBV28 to TRBJ1-1; D gene ambiguous. Deletions cut 6 bases from V and 2 bases from J, with 10 bases between. The CDR3 spans 13 residues. From germline, CDR1 is MDHEN and CDR2 SYDVKM. CDR3 sequence (DNA): TGTGCCAGCAGACGTACTTTCAACACTGAAGCTTTCTTT. Translation gives CASRRTFNTEAFF.

CDR3 sequence (DNA): TGTGCCAGCAGCTCAGACGGGGCCTACAATGAGCAGTTCTTC. Amino acid sequence: CASSSDGAYNEQFF. J is TRBJ2-1 and V is TRBV11-2, with D perhaps matching TRBD2 (5 bases). Germline V gene data show CDR1 as SGHAT and CDR2 as FQNNGV. The length of the CDR3 is 14 residues. V shed 4 bases and J shed 2 bases, with 9 bases lying between them.

The chain links TRBV5-4 to TRBJ1-1; TRBD1 matches 9 bases. The V and J ends lost 0 bases and 1 base, in that order; junction bases with no gene match: 7. The V gene's germline CDR1 is SGHNT and CDR2 YYREEE (reference sequence). The CDR3 sequence is 17 residues long. Here the CDR3 reads CASSLGGQGRRNTEAFF. The DNA for the CDR3 is TGTGCCAGCAGCTTGGGGGGACAGGGACGGAGGAACACTGAAGCTTTCTTT.

J is TRBJ1-1 and V is TRBV30; D gene ambiguous. The CDR3 extends over 12 amino acids. With 2 bases removed from V and 2 bases from J, the gap between germline ends came to 6 bases. CDR1 and CDR2 from the germline V gene are GTSNPN and SVGIG (reference sequence). CDR3 bases: TGTGCCTGGAGTCTACTAAACACTGAAGCTTTCTTT. It is translated as CAWSLLNTEAFF.

The V call is TRBV7-2, the J call TRBJ2-5; D perhaps matches TRBD1 (6 bases). CDR1 is SGHTA, CDR2 FQGNSA, per germline. CDR3 length: 18 residues. V gave up 5 bases and J gave up 0 bases, with 22 bases separating them. DNA of the CDR3: TGTGCCAGCAGCCGGATAAAGGCGTGGGGGCAACACCAAGAGACCCAGTACTTC. Amino acids: CASSRIKAWGQHQETQYF. Together with reference TRBV7-2 and TRBJ2-5, the CDR3 gives the full variable domain: GAGVSQSPSNKVTEKGKDVELRCDPISGHTALYWYRQSLGQGLEFLIYFQGNSAPDKSGLPSDRFSAERTGGSVSTLTIQRTQQEDSAVYLCASSRIKAWGQHQETQYFGPGTRLLVL.

This clone has only a few counts. The V gene is TRBV7-2, the J gene TRBJ1-2; no clear D. The germline V gene has CDR1 SGHTA and CDR2 FQGNSA. This CDR3 comprises 14 residues. With 5 bases removed from V and 2 bases from J, the gap between germline ends came to 12 bases. The CDR3 region is CASSVNSANYGYTF. DNA of the CDR3: TGTGCCAGCAGCGTGAATAGCGCAAACTATGGCTACACCTTC.

This rearrangement joins TRBV30 to TRBJ1-2; D is ambiguous. V lost 1 base to trimming and J lost 8 bases, with 11 bases between them. Per germline, CDR1 GTSNPN and CDR2 SVGIG (reference sequence). This CDR3 comprises 12 residues. CDR3: CAWSDSVGGYTF. CDR3 nucleotide sequence: TGTGCCTGGAGTGATTCTGTGGGCGGCTACACCTTC.

The CDR3 loop is CASSPDRGTRRVQYF. CDR3 DNA sequence: TGCGCCAGCAGTCCAGACAGGGGGACCCGACGTGTGCAGTACTTC. V is TRBV10-1 and J is TRBJ2-7, with TRBD1 matching over 9 bases. From germline, CDR1 is WNHNN and CDR2 SYGVQD (reference sequence). CDR3 length: 15 residues. Unmatched junction bases numbered 14, after V lost 5 bases and J lost 9 bases.

This clone was seen once. The gene calls are TRBV2 and TRBJ1-1; D not resolved. CDR3 size: 17 residues. Trimming left V 1 base short and J 7 bases short, with 22 bases between. Germline loops: CDR1 SNHLY, CDR2 FYNNEI. The CDR3 loop is CASSEGARRQGRIEAFF. Here the CDR3 DNA reads TGTGCCAGCAGTGAAGGGGCGAGACGACAAGGGAGAATTGAAGCTTTCTTT.

Only a few counts were recorded for this clone. The CDR3 DNA sequence: TGTGCCAGCAGCCAAGATTGGGCAGAGAGCACCCAGTACTTC. This gives the protein CASSQDWAESTQYF. The chain combines TRBV4-2 with TRBJ2-5; D is unclear. V shed 0 bases and J shed 8 bases, with 13 bases lying between them. The CDR3 runs 14 residues. Germline lookup yields CDR1 LGHNA and CDR2 YNFKEQ.

This clone was seen more than once but under ten times. The chain employs TRBV6-6 and TRBJ2-7, with D maybe TRBD2 (7 bases). Trimming left V 2 bases short and J 5 bases short, with 16 bases between. Germline V CDR1 and CDR2: MNHNY, SVGAGI (reference sequence). The CDR3 length is 15 residues. The CDR3 region is CASSYQRGGSDEQYF. CDR3 sequence (DNA): TGTGCCAGCAGTTACCAGAGGGGGGGCAGCGACGAGCAGTACTTC.

This chain links TRBV29-1 with TRBJ2-1; 10 positions match TRBD2. Germline V gene data show CDR1 as SQVTM and CDR2 as ANQGSEA. The V segment lost 4 bases and the J segment 5 bases; nucleotides outside the gene matches: 5. The CDR3 runs 14 residues. CDR3 sequence: CSVVILAGDNEQFF. In nucleotides, the CDR3 is TGCAGCGTTGTGATTCTAGCGGGAGACAATGAGCAGTTCTTC.

This chain links TRBV28 with TRBJ2-3; 8 bases fit TRBD1. V shed 3 bases, J shed 2 bases, and the junction held 4 bases outside the gene matches. Germline V gene data show CDR1 as MDHEN and CDR2 as SYDVKM. This CDR3 contains 15 residues. DNA for the CDR3: TGTGCCAGCAGTTTCCGGGACAGGTTCACAGATACGCAGTATTTT. Translated: CASSFRDRFTDTQYF.

The chain has TRBV5-4 and TRBJ1-2; TRBD1 might be the D (5 bases). Trimming shortened V by 0 bases and J by 3 bases, and 15 bases separated the two germline ends. The V gene's germline CDR1 is SGHNT and CDR2 YYREEE (reference sequence). The CDR3 has 16 amino acids. The CDR3 here is CASSLDWGDGDYGYTF. The DNA for the CDR3 is TGTGCCAGCAGCTTGGATTGGGGGGATGGGGACTATGGCTACACCTTC.